The clone carrying this T cell receptor (beta chain) was seen once. Its antigen is as yet unknown. Profiling relied on immunoSEQ multiplex PCR, and the TCRdb table lists in-frame clones only, not all of them. The sample has under 85,000 clones; around 90% are singletons. These data originate in a study of T cell responses to AZD1222 COVID-19 vaccine. Study results and limitations: Dominant at 160-218 and 743-854, vaccine-associated CD4 TCRs also spanned spike.

J lost 5 bases, V lost 3 bases, and 8 bases had no gene match. This CDR3 has 14 amino acids. Germline CDR1 and CDR2: DFQATT and SNEGSKA (reference sequence). The chain has TRBV20-1 and TRBJ1-2, with 8 bases that match TRBD1. This sample comprised peripheral blood, obtained on day 0 of AZD1222 vaccination. This receptor was taken from an adult in good health. DNA for the CDR3: TGCAGTGCTAGTATCTCTCGACAGGGGTATGGCTACACCTTC. Residues: CSASISRQGYGYTF.